One and the same sample provided the 31 T cell receptor beta chains below, sequenced in a study of radiation and T cells in renal cell carcinoma. Noted treatment: 15 Gy SBRT to primary tumor, nephrectomy 4 weeks later. Using immunoSEQ multiplex PCR, the repertoire was profiled, and TCRdb retains in-frame clones only, with some absent. The sample yields just over 15,000 clones, under 70% seen once. This sample comprised tumor tissue, obtained from a patient whose treatment included radiotherapy and nephrectomy. These receptors all come from a woman aged 70-85 years with renal cell carcinoma.

The chain links TRBV6-5 to TRBJ2-7; 7 nucleotides match TRBD1. V was clipped by 7 bases and J by 2 bases; unmatched bases: 8. In germline, CDR1 is MNHEY, CDR2 SVGAGI. The CDR3 is 14 residues long. The CDR3 sequence: CASKVPGQTYEQYF. In DNA form, the CDR3 reads TGTGCCAGCAAAGTACCGGGACAGACCTACGAGCAGTACTTC.

This chain connects TRBV7-8 to TRBJ1-1, with TRBD1 as a possible D gene (5 bases). Germline-derived CDR1 and CDR2 are SGHVS and FQNEAQ. There are 15 residues in the CDR3. V was shortened by 1 base and J by 0 bases, with 9 bases between the two germline ends. CDR3 protein: CASSLVLGVNTEAFF. The CDR3 bases are TGTGCCAGCAGCTTAGTTTTGGGGGTGAACACTGAAGCTTTCTTT. Full variable domain (rest looked up from reference TRBV7-8 and TRBJ1-1): GAGVSQSPRYKVAKRGQDVALRCDPISGHVSLFWYQQALGQGPEFLTYFQNEAQLDKSGLPSDRFFAERPEGSVSTLKIQRTQQEDSAVYLCASSLVLGVNTEAFFGQGTRLTVV.

The chain is built from TRBV9 and TRBJ1-2, with D possibly matching TRBD1 (6 bases). Trimming took off 3 bases at V and 6 bases at J, with 18 bases between the two ends. The CDR3 is 15 residues long. CDR1 SGDLS and CDR2 YYNGEE come from the germline V gene. CDR3: CASSADPQGWDGYTF. The CDR3 bases are TGTGCCAGCAGCGCCGATCCCCAGGGGTGGGATGGCTACACCTTC.

The rearrangement uses TRBV6-5 and TRBJ1-1; 10 bases are a match to TRBD1. Trimming at V came to 3 bases and at J to 5 bases, leaving 6 bases not matched to a gene. Germline lookup yields CDR1 MNHEY and CDR2 SVGAGI. This CDR3 comprises 15 residues. The CDR3 region has the DNA TGTGCCAGCAGTTATGACGGACAGGGGGAAACTGAAGCTTTCTTT. It translates to CASSYDGQGETEAFF.

This clone came up many times. The chain is built from TRBV10-1 and TRBJ1-1; perhaps TRBD1 as D (5 bases). Trimming shortened V by 0 bases and J by 3 bases, and 11 bases separated the two germline ends. The CDR3 has 15 amino acids. Germline lookup yields CDR1 WNHNN and CDR2 SYGVQD (reference sequence). CDR3 protein: CASSESRARDTEAFF. CDR3 bases: TGCGCCAGCAGTGAGTCCCGGGCCAGGGACACTGAAGCTTTCTTT.

The chain uses TRBV5-1 and TRBJ2-3; maybe TRBD2 (6 bases). CDR1 and CDR2 from the germline V gene are SGHRS and YFSETQ. The CDR3 covers 17 residues. Trimming left V 4 bases short and J 3 bases short, with 21 bases between. As DNA, the CDR3 is TGCGCCAGCAGCCGAAGGGACCGGGGGAAAGGTACAGATACGCAGTATTTT. Protein product: CASSRRDRGKGTDTQYF.

V is TRBV10-3 and J is TRBJ1-5; 7 bases align to TRBD1. The V and J ends lost 10 bases and 3 bases, in that order; junction bases with no gene match: 9. The CDR3 is 14 residues long. Germline V lookup: CDR1 ENHRY, CDR2 SYGVKD. The CDR3 is CATTGGGINQPQHF. CDR3 sequence (DNA): TGTGCCACCACTGGAGGGGGCATCAATCAGCCCCAGCATTTT.

Comment on this clone: One junction end disagrees with the germline gene, perhaps due to a read error. The chain carries TRBV7-2 and TRBJ1-4, with 8 bases fitting TRBD1. Germline-derived CDR1 and CDR2 are SGHTA and FQGNSA. The CDR3 length is 15 residues. CDR3 sequence: CASSQGGQAGEKLFF. The CDR3 DNA follows: TGCGCCAGCAGCCAAGGGGGACAGGCGGGCGAAAAACTGTTTTTT. Using reference TRBV7-2 and TRBJ1-4 for the parts outside the CDR3, the full variable domain is GAGVSQSPSNKVTEKGKDVELRCDPISGHTALYWYRQSLGQGLEFLIYFQGNSAPDKSGLPSDRFSAERTGGSVSTLTIQRTQQEDSAVYLCASSQGGQAGEKLFFGSGTQLSVL.

The chain joins TRBV6-4 to TRBJ2-1; D unclear. The ends were cut back, 10 bases at V and 8 bases at J, with 21 bases in the middle. Germline CDR1 reads MRHNA; CDR2 reads SNTAGT. This CDR3 spans 14 amino acids. The CDR3 is CATSPEYAPDEQFF. The CDR3 region has the DNA TGTGCCACCTCTCCGGAGTACGCCCCCGATGAGCAGTTCTTC.

The rearrangement joins TRBV5-1 to TRBJ2-3; 11 positions agree with TRBD2. The ends lost 5 bases at V and 2 bases at J; junction bases unmatched: 4. This CDR3 is 15 amino acids long. Looked up from germline, CDR1 is SGHRS and CDR2 is YFSETQ. In DNA form, the CDR3 reads TGCGCCAGCAGAGAGACTAGCGGGACCACAGATACGCAGTATTTT. This translates into CASRETSGTTDTQYF.

The chain employs TRBV6-4 and TRBJ2-7, with D maybe TRBD1 (6 bases). Deletions cut 3 bases from V and 4 bases from J, with 13 bases between. CDR1 and CDR2 (germline): MRHNA, SNTAGT. CDR3 length: 14 residues. The CDR3 coding sequence is TGTGCCAGCAGTGAGTCGCCGGACAGTTACGAGCAGTACTTC. The encoded protein is CASSESPDSYEQYF.

The rearrangement links TRBV30 to TRBJ1-5, with 8 nucleotides matching TRBD1. V lost 0 bases, J lost 5 bases, and 0 bases stayed unmatched. CDR1 and CDR2 (germline): GTSNPN, SVGIG (reference sequence). The CDR3 is 13 amino acids. The CDR3 nucleotides are TGTGCCTGGAGTGTACAGGGGGATCAGCCCCAGCATTTT. Protein: CAWSVQGDQPQHF. The variable domain in full, with the rest retrieved from reference TRBV30 and TRBJ1-5, is SQTIHQWPATLVQPVGSPLSLECTVEGTSNPNLYWYRQAAGRGLQLLFYSVGIGQISSEVPQNLSASRPQDRQFILSSKKLLLSDSGFYLCAWSVQGDQPQHFGDGTRLSIL.

V is TRBV7-6 and J is TRBJ1-1; 9 bases are shared with TRBD1. Germline V lookup: CDR1 SGHVS, CDR2 FNYEAQ. V dropped 5 bases and J dropped 5; count of bases not matched to a gene: 6. The CDR3 spans 14 residues. CDR3 sequence: CASSQGTGRTEAFF. In DNA, the CDR3 is TGTGCCAGCAGCCAGGGGACAGGGAGGACTGAAGCTTTCTTT.

The V call is TRBV19, the J call TRBJ2-3, with 8 bases aligning to TRBD2. CDR3 size: 15 residues. Losses at the gene ends were 10 bases for V and 4 bases for J; bases not matched to a gene: 13. Germline V lookup: CDR1 LNHDA, CDR2 SQIVND (reference sequence). The chain's CDR3 is CATVSGGGRSDTQYF. The CDR3 DNA reads as TGTGCCACCGTTTCCGGGGGGGGCCGGTCAGATACGCAGTATTTT.

The chain couples TRBV10-3 to TRBJ1-1; D remains ambiguous. In germline, CDR1 is ENHRY, CDR2 SYGVKD. Trimming took off 0 bases at V and 0 bases at J, with 8 bases between the two ends. The CDR3 is 15 residues long. The CDR3 nucleotides read TGTGCCATCAGTGAGTCGCCAGAGGTGAACACTGAAGCTTTCTTT. Translation gives CAISESPEVNTEAFF.

The chain recombines TRBV11-2 with TRBJ2-2, with D hard to call. The V end lost 7 bases, the J end lost 4 bases, and 4 bases lay between the germline ends. The germline gives CDR1 SGHAT, CDR2 FQNNGV. The CDR3 length is 11 residues. CDR3 DNA sequence: TGTGCCAGCACCATCACCGGGGAGCTGTTTTTT. This translates into CASTITGELFF.

The chain employs TRBV5-5 and TRBJ2-1; perhaps TRBD1 as D (6 bases). Germline V CDR1 and CDR2: SGHKS, YYEKEE (reference sequence). V shed 4 bases and J shed 6 bases, with 29 bases lying between them. The CDR3 extends over 19 amino acids. The CDR3 loop is CASSLKRTAPTTSPNEQFF. CDR3 in DNA: TGTGCCAGCAGCCTTAAAAGGACAGCGCCGACGACGAGCCCCAATGAGCAGTTCTTC.

The chain joins TRBV19 to TRBJ2-3, with a weak D call TRBD2 (6 bases). CDR1 is LNHDA, CDR2 SQIVND, per germline (reference sequence). V gave up 5 bases and J gave up 2 bases, with 8 bases separating them. The CDR3 is made up of 13 amino acids. The DNA for the CDR3 is TGTGCCAGTAGTGGAGGGATCACAGATACGCAGTATTTT. It is translated as CASSGGITDTQYF.

The rearrangement links TRBV4-1 to TRBJ2-1, with 11 bases identical to TRBD2. The CDR3 consists of 16 residues. V lost 4 bases and J lost 4; bases outside the gene matches: 6. CDR1 is MGHRA, CDR2 YSYEKL, per germline. The CDR3 loop is CASSPTASGGYNEQFF. CDR3 DNA: TGCGCCAGCAGCCCGACTGCTAGCGGGGGGTACAATGAGCAGTTCTTC.

Judged by abundance, this clone is medium-sized. Other DNA variants within this sample encode the same CDR3. The chain is built from TRBV6-5 and TRBJ1-2; D not certain. CDR3 length: 15 residues. Trimming shortened V by 0 bases and J by 2 bases, and 10 bases separated the two germline ends. Germline assignment: CDR1 MNHEY and CDR2 SVGAGI. CDR3: CASSYSYNSNYGYTF. CDR3 DNA: TGTGCCAGCAGTTACTCGTACAACTCAAACTATGGCTACACCTTC.

The CDR3 nucleotides read TGTGCCAGCAGTGAAGGCTCCCTCTCCTACGAGCAGTACTTC. Translation gives CASSEGSLSYEQYF. This chain connects TRBV2 to TRBJ2-7, with D unresolved. CDR3 length: 14 residues. CDR1 SNHLY and CDR2 FYNNEI come from the germline V gene. Trimming removed 1 base from V and 0 bases from J, with 7 bases in between.

This chain joins TRBV5-6 and TRBJ1-2; possible D gene TRBD1, 6 bases. V lost 4 bases and J lost 2, with 12 bases in between. Germline V gene sequence: CDR1 SGHDT, CDR2 YYEEEE. This CDR3 comprises 14 residues. The CDR3 nucleotides are TGTGCCAGCAGCCGGGACAAGGGGAACTATGGCTACACCTTC. This codes for CASSRDKGNYGYTF. Full variable domain (remainder filled in from reference TRBV5-6 and TRBJ1-2): DAGVTQSPTHLIKTRGQQVTLRCSPKSGHDTVSWYQQALGQGPQFIFQYYEEEERQRGNFPDRFSGHQFPNYSSELNVNALLLGDSALYLCASSRDKGNYGYTFGSGTRLTVV.

The chain joins TRBV27 to TRBJ2-1; perhaps TRBD1 as D (5 bases). This CDR3 is built from 13 residues. Trimming stripped 1 base from V and 9 bases from J, with 10 bases between. Per germline, CDR1 MNHEY and CDR2 SMNVEV (reference sequence). CDR3 sequence: CASSLWQGGEQFF. The CDR3 bases are TGTGCCAGCAGTTTATGGCAGGGTGGTGAGCAGTTCTTC.

The chain recombines TRBV5-4 with TRBJ2-3; D is uncertain. Between the trimmed V and J ends, which lost 0 bases and 4 bases, there was a span of 3 bases. The CDR3 is made up of 12 amino acids. Germline V lookup: CDR1 SGHNT, CDR2 YYREEE (reference sequence). CDR3 sequence: CASSLEADTQYF. The CDR3 nucleotides read TGTGCCAGCAGCTTGGAGGCAGATACGCAGTATTTT. The full variable domain, its missing parts supplied by reference TRBV5-4 and TRBJ2-3, is ETGVTQSPTHLIKTRGQQVTLRCSSQSGHNTVSWYQQALGQGPQFIFQYYREEENGRGNFPPRFSGLQFPNYSSELNVNALELDDSALYLCASSLEADTQYFGPGTRLTVL.

This sequence joins TRBV27 and TRBJ2-7, with a weak D call TRBD1 (6 bases). Per germline, CDR1 MNHEY and CDR2 SMNVEV (reference sequence). The CDR3 covers 15 residues. With 6 bases removed from V and 2 bases from J, the gap between germline ends came to 17 bases. CDR3 DNA: TGTGCCAGCAGCAGTTACAGGGCCCAAACCTACGAGCAGTACTTC. This gives the protein CASSSYRAQTYEQYF.

The chain recombines TRBV4-3 with TRBJ2-1, with 10 positions matching TRBD2. Per the germline V gene, CDR1 is LGHNA and CDR2 is YSLEER. CDR3 length equals 17 residues. The V and J ends lost 0 bases and 8 bases, in that order; junction bases with no gene match: 10. This CDR3 reads CASSQDPEGLAMDEQFF. CDR3 nucleotides: TGCGCCAGCAGCCAAGATCCTGAGGGACTAGCGATGGATGAGCAGTTCTTC.

This clone occurred a few times. The chain joins TRBV30 to TRBJ1-2, with 7 bases aligning to TRBD1. This CDR3 has 14 residues. V dropped 3 bases and J dropped 5; count of bases not matched to a gene: 9. Germline CDR1 reads GTSNPN; CDR2 reads SVGIG (reference sequence). The CDR3 reads CAWSPTTGRYGYTF. The CDR3 coding sequence is TGTGCCTGGAGCCCTACGACAGGGAGATATGGCTACACCTTC.

This clone was seen only a few times. The V gene is TRBV6-1, the J gene TRBJ2-7; D is possibly TRBD2 (6 bases). CDR3 length equals 16 residues. The germline V and J ends were trimmed by 1 base and 7 bases, with 20 bases remaining between them. Germline CDR1 MNHNS, CDR2 SASEGT. The CDR3 reads CASSEEWDGGDREQYF. In DNA, the CDR3 is TGTGCCAGCAGTGAAGAGTGGGACGGCGGGGATAGGGAGCAGTACTTC.

The chain is built from TRBV5-8 and TRBJ2-3; 7 bases map to TRBD1. Germline V gives CDR1 SGHTS, CDR2 YDEGEE. The CDR3 is 13 residues long. Trimming at V came to 2 bases and at J to 3 bases, leaving 0 bases not matched to a gene. The CDR3 sequence is CASSFRGTDTQYF. The CDR3 DNA is TGTGCCAGCAGCTTCAGGGGGACAGATACGCAGTATTTT.

This clone was detected only once. The chain links TRBV6-6 to TRBJ2-7; TRBD2 matches 10 bases. This CDR3 has 13 residues. From germline, CDR1 is MNHNY and CDR2 SVGAGI (reference sequence). V lost 6 bases to trimming and J lost 2 bases; unmatched junction nucleotides: 1. CDR3 DNA: TGTGCCAGCAGGGGACTAGCGACCTACGAGCAGTACTTC. This encodes CASRGLATYEQYF.

This clone has more than one count but fewer than ten. This chain links TRBV9 with TRBJ2-7, with 7 bases aligning to TRBD1. CDR1 and CDR2 from the germline V gene are SGDLS and YYNGEE. The junction had 8 bases not matched to a gene; V was cut back by 0 bases and J by 2 bases. This CDR3 comprises 16 residues. The DNA for the CDR3 is TGTGCCAGCAGCGTAGGGGAAGGGGGCAGCGCCTACGAGCAGTACTTC. As protein: CASSVGEGGSAYEQYF.